This T cell receptor beta chain is drawn from a study of T cell changes during pregnancy in multiple sclerosis. After removal of 11 bases from V and 6 bases from J, the junction contained 13 bases not matched to a gene. The CDR3 is 16 amino acids. Germline V gene sequence: CDR1 SGHNT, CDR2 YENEEA. Assay used: immunoSEQ multiplex PCR; TCRdb lists only in-frame clones, some missing. The sample shows about 110,000 clones, about 89% of them seen only once. The sequences come from peripheral blood, collected before pregnancy. This receptor was obtained from a female donor with multiple sclerosis, enrolled in a pregnancy study. The rearrangement links TRBV11-3 to TRBJ1-6; 10 nucleotides line up with TRBD1. As DNA, the CDR3 is TGTGCCTCCAGAAACCCGGGACAGGGGTTTAATTCACCCCTCCACTTT. Its protein product is CASRNPGQGFNSPLHF.